A single sample is the source of the 7 T cell receptor beta chains below, sequenced in a study of T cell repertoires in ileal Crohn's disease. The method was immunoSEQ multiplex PCR; TCRdb's version includes in-frame clones alone and lacks a portion of them. The profile shows 25,000 to 30,000 clones, about 81% of them singletons. The material sequenced was ileal tissue. These receptors all stem from an adult with Crohn's disease.

V gene TRBV6-5 combines with J gene TRBJ2-7; D might be TRBD2 (6 bases). CDR1 and CDR2 from the germline V gene are MNHEY and SVGAGI. Trimming pared 6 bases from V and 7 bases from J, leaving 16 bases between. This CDR3 has 13 residues. The CDR3 nucleotides read TGTGCCAGCAGCAGGGACTTGGAGGGAGAGCAGTACTTC. This gives the protein CASSRDLEGEQYF.

The chain joins TRBV11-3 to TRBJ2-5, with TRBD2 matching over 8 bases. The CDR3 extends over 14 amino acids. J gave up 5 bases and V 5 bases, and 7 bases lay outside the gene matches. Germline CDR1 reads SGHNT; CDR2 reads YENEEA. The CDR3 bases are TGTGCCAGCAGCGCCGGGACTAGTCATGAGACCCAGTACTTC. Translation: CASSAGTSHETQYF.

The gene calls are TRBV14 and TRBJ2-5; 11 bases align to TRBD2. This CDR3 has 15 amino acids. With 6 bases clipped from V and 9 bases from J, the junction kept 12 bases outside the gene matches. Germline CDR1 SGHDN, CDR2 FVKESK. CDR3 in amino acids: CASRESGTSGLAQYF. CDR3 bases: TGTGCCAGCAGAGAATCCGGGACTAGCGGATTGGCCCAGTACTTC.

The rearrangement joins TRBV4-2 to TRBJ2-2; TRBD2 agrees at 10 bases. The CDR3 extends over 15 amino acids. Germline V gene data show CDR1 as LGHNA and CDR2 as YNFKEQ. J gave up 6 bases and V 2 bases, and 3 bases lay outside the gene matches. CDR3 residues: CASSQSGGASGELFF. For the CDR3, the DNA is TGTGCCAGCAGCCAAAGCGGGGGGGCTTCCGGGGAGCTGTTTTTT.

The chain joins TRBV5-1 to TRBJ1-2; 7 nucleotides line up with TRBD1. The CDR3 runs to 15 residues. Germline CDR1 and CDR2: SGHRS and YFSETQ. Trimming took 4 bases from V and 8 from J; bases not matched to a gene: 14. The CDR3 sequence is CASSVEDPTGRGYTF. Here the CDR3 DNA reads TGCGCCAGCAGCGTGGAGGACCCGACAGGGAGAGGCTACACCTTC. The variable domain in full, completed from reference TRBV5-1 and TRBJ1-2, reads KAGVTQTPRYLIKTRGQQVTLSCSPISGHRSVSWYQQTPGQGLQFLFEYFSETQRNKGNFPGRFSGRQFSNSRSEMNVSTLELGDSALYLCASSVEDPTGRGYTFGSGTRLTVV.

This rearrangement joins TRBV29-1 to TRBJ1-1; 8 positions match TRBD1. The germline gives CDR1 SQVTM, CDR2 ANQGSEA. The CDR3 runs 12 residues. Trimming cost V 5 bases and J 3 bases; bases outside gene matches: 2. CDR3 nucleotides: TGCAGCGTTACGGACAGGGACACTGAAGCTTTCTTT. Translation: CSVTDRDTEAFF.

The chain joins TRBV5-5 to TRBJ2-7; D gene uncertain. CDR3 length equals 13 residues. V was shortened by 1 base and J by 3 bases, with 8 bases between the two germline ends. In germline, CDR1 is SGHKS, CDR2 YYEKEE (reference sequence). The CDR3 DNA follows: TGTGCCAGCAGCTTGTCTGGCCACTACGAGCAGTACTTC. The encoded protein is CASSLSGHYEQYF.